The entry below gives a single TCR beta chain sequence along with its context. PCR involved 60 Vbeta and 13 Jbeta primers. Profiled with immunoSEQ multiplex PCR; TCRdb holds only in-frame clones, not every one. There are 100,000 to 150,000 clones in the sample; almost 80% occur only once, and 1.5% lies in the top ten. This sample is part of a study of cytomegalovirus exposure and HLA in healthy donors. The CDR3 is 15 residues long. Per the germline V gene, CDR1 is MNHEY and CDR2 is SVGAGI. The V and J genes are TRBV6-5 and TRBJ2-5; 11 nucleotides match TRBD2. The better agreement between TRBJ2-7 and the DNA end casts doubt on the J call. The clonotype originates from a female donor in good health and CMV-seronegative. The material sequenced was PBMCs. CDR3 sequence (DNA): TGTGCCAGCAGGGAGACTAGCGGGGCTTCCTACGAGCAGTACTTC. Amino acids: CASRETSGASYEQYF.